The 28 T cell receptor beta chains listed next were all sequenced from one sample in a study of blood T cell repertoires in COVID-19 (dated by TCRdb to 2018 to 2020). The library was made by the immunoSEQ multiplex PCR assay. Entries here come from immuneACCESS through TCRdb and include only in-frame sequences with V and J called. Some clones fail to appear in such tables; in the studies checked, an unresolved V gene covers under half of the shortfall, and the cause of the remainder is unknown. The sample table holds approximately 200,000 clones, of which about 85% were seen once. The ten top clones hold about a tenth of the sample. The sample taken for sequencing was PBMCs or T cells enriched from blood (not recorded which). The receptors were gathered from a man younger than 40 who had recovered from COVID-19.

This clone was detected only once. This rearrangement joins TRBV12-3 or TRBV12-4 to TRBJ1-1; D remains unclear. V was cut by 4 bases and J by 3 bases, with 6 bases left in between. The CDR3 runs to 12 residues. The CDR3 DNA reads as TGTGCCAGCAGTTCGAGGGACACTGAAGCTTTCTTT. It codes for CASSSRDTEAFF.

The V gene is TRBV9, the J gene TRBJ1-2, with D tentatively TRBD1 (6 bases). The V gene lost 4 bases and the J gene lost 3 bases, with 10 bases spanning the gap. The CDR3 length is 13 residues. The germline V gene has CDR1 SGDLS and CDR2 YYNGEE. The CDR3 DNA reads TGTGCCAGCAGCCCGGACAGCGACTATGGCTACACCTTC. The encoded protein is CASSPDSDYGYTF.

The chain combines TRBV30 with TRBJ2-1; the D is unclear. Trimming took off 0 bases at V and 12 bases at J, with 6 bases between the two ends. Germline CDR1 reads GTSNPN; CDR2 reads SVGIG (reference sequence). The CDR3 covers 10 residues. The CDR3 region has the DNA TGTGCCTGGAGTGTCGTTTTGCAGTTCTTC. Its protein product is CAWSVVLQFF.

Regarding this clone: Other DNA sequences in this sample translate to the same CDR3. The V call is TRBV19, the J call TRBJ2-7; 7 bases are a match to TRBD1. Per germline, CDR1 LNHDA and CDR2 SQIVND (reference sequence). The CDR3 contains 13 residues. V trimming: 1 base; J trimming: 6 bases; junction bases outside the gene matches: 3. CDR3 coding DNA: TGTGCCAGTAGTATAGGGGCAGGGGGCGAGCAGTACTTC. It is translated as CASSIGAGGEQYF.

The CDR3 loop is CASSPGVGSNQPQHF. The CDR3 bases are TGTGCCAGCAGCCCGGGGGTGGGTAGCAATCAGCCCCAGCATTTT. This chain joins TRBV7-2 and TRBJ1-5; maybe TRBD1 (5 bases). Per the germline V gene, CDR1 is SGHTA and CDR2 is FQGNSA. This CDR3 is built from 15 residues. V was clipped by 5 bases and J by 0 bases, with 11 bases between them.

The chain is built from TRBV29-1 and TRBJ2-1; no firm D call. The length of the CDR3 is 14 residues. Deletions cut 0 bases from V and 10 bases from J, with 16 bases between. The germline V gene has CDR1 SQVTM and CDR2 ANQGSEA. CDR3 amino acids: CSVEDYRSRREQFF. CDR3 nucleotide sequence: TGCAGCGTTGAAGATTATCGCTCACGTAGAGAGCAGTTCTTC.

The V call is TRBV5-1, the J call TRBJ2-2; D unresolved. Germline V gene sequence: CDR1 SGHRS, CDR2 YFSETQ. The CDR3 length is 12 residues. V gave up 4 bases and J gave up 3 bases, with 4 bases separating them. The CDR3 spells CASSIDTGELFF. The CDR3 DNA sequence: TGCGCCAGCAGCATCGACACCGGGGAGCTGTTTTTT. The full variable domain, with the rest looked up from reference TRBV5-1 and TRBJ2-2, is KAGVTQTPRYLIKTRGQQVTLSCSPISGHRSVSWYQQTPGQGLQFLFEYFSETQRNKGNFPGRFSGRQFSNSRSEMNVSTLELGDSALYLCASSIDTGELFFGEGSRLTVL.

V and J are TRBV11-2 and TRBJ1-2; the match to TRBD1 covers 11 bases. The CDR3 runs to 14 residues. V dropped 0 bases and J dropped 12; count of bases not matched to a gene: 6. Germline CDR1 SGHAT, CDR2 FQNNGV. This CDR3 reads CASSLDQGQGGDTF. The CDR3, as DNA: TGTGCCAGCAGCTTAGATCAGGGACAGGGGGGAGACACCTTC.

The CDR3, as DNA: TGTGCCAGTCGTAGCGGGAGCCGACCCTACGAGCAGTACTTC. Encoded protein: CASRSGSRPYEQYF. The rearrangement joins TRBV19 to TRBJ2-7, with TRBD2 matching over 9 bases. J lost 2 bases, V lost 8 bases, and 7 bases had no gene match. This CDR3 spans 14 amino acids. Germline values: CDR1 LNHDA, CDR2 SQIVND (reference sequence).

The V and J genes are TRBV7-2 and TRBJ2-1; D gene ambiguous. Germline V lookup: CDR1 SGHTA, CDR2 FQGNSA. V lost 6 bases and J 1 base, leaving 10 bases between the germline ends. The CDR3 totals 14 residues. The CDR3 here is CASRNLFSYNEQFF. CDR3 DNA sequence: TGTGCCAGCAGAAATCTTTTTTCCTACAATGAGCAGTTCTTC.

The V and J genes are TRBV5-6 and TRBJ1-1; no firm D call. CDR3 length equals 13 residues. Per germline, CDR1 SGHDT and CDR2 YYEEEE. With 0 bases removed from V and 6 bases from J, the gap between germline ends came to 9 bases. The CDR3 DNA is TGTGCCAGCAGCTTGGTTGGCTTCGCTGAAGCTTTCTTT. Translated, it gives CASSLVGFAEAFF.

The chain recombines TRBV4-1 with TRBJ2-5, with D possibly TRBD2 on 6 matching bases. Germline CDR1 MGHRA, CDR2 YSYEKL. This CDR3 has 13 amino acids. V was cut by 3 bases and J by 5 bases, with 10 bases left in between. CDR3 residues: CASSQAGRETQYF. The CDR3 bases are TGCGCCAGCAGCCAGGCGGGGAGGGAGACCCAGTACTTC.

The chain is built from TRBV7-2 and TRBJ1-6, with D hard to call. The V gene's germline CDR1 is SGHTA and CDR2 FQGNSA. The CDR3 spans 16 residues. V lost 1 base and J lost 4, with 11 bases in between. CDR3 sequence: CASSLGSAGYNSPLHF. In DNA, the CDR3 is TGTGCCAGCAGCTTAGGTTCGGCAGGTTATAATTCACCCCTCCACTTT.

This clone was found once. The chain carries TRBV18 and TRBJ1-3; possible D gene TRBD1, 5 bases. Germline CDR1 and CDR2: KGHSH and LQKENI. The CDR3 spans 15 residues. The V and J ends lost 3 bases and 2 bases respectively, with 11 bases between them. The CDR3 coding sequence is TGTGCCAGCTCACCCCGACAGTCGGCTGGAAACACCATATATTTT. Protein: CASSPRQSAGNTIYF.

J is TRBJ2-7 and V is TRBV30, with D maybe TRBD1 (5 bases). From germline, CDR1 is GTSNPN and CDR2 SVGIG (reference sequence). The CDR3 spans 13 residues. V dropped 3 bases and J dropped 6 bases, with 15 bases sitting between them. This chain's CDR3 is CAWSRVEGVEQYF. The DNA of the CDR3 is TGTGCCTGGAGCCGGGTAGAAGGGGTCGAGCAGTACTTC.

V and J are TRBV29-1 and TRBJ2-7; maybe TRBD2 (6 bases). The V gene's germline CDR1 is SQVTM and CDR2 ANQGSEA. This CDR3 region has 17 residues. V was pared by 2 bases and J by 2 bases, with 22 bases between. Here the CDR3 DNA reads TGCAGCGTTGAAACCCACCGGGCCGGGGAGGAAACCTACGAGCAGTACTTC. Its translation is CSVETHRAGEETYEQYF.

The chain carries TRBV10-3 and TRBJ2-7; D not resolved. The CDR3 contains 11 residues. Deletions cut 4 bases from V and 3 bases from J, with 4 bases between. Germline CDR1 ENHRY, CDR2 SYGVKD. CDR3 DNA: TGTGCCATCAGTGCGGGCTACGAGCAGTACTTC. It translates to CAISAGYEQYF.

The CDR3 reads CASSQNQGQGAKGYTF. DNA of the CDR3: TGTGCCAGCAGCCAAAATCAGGGACAGGGGGCGAAGGGCTACACCTTC. The rearrangement uses TRBV4-2 and TRBJ1-2; 12 nucleotides line up with TRBD1. Trimming removed 2 bases from V and 8 bases from J; junction bases left unmatched: 9. CDR1 and CDR2 from the germline V gene are LGHNA and YNFKEQ. The length of the CDR3 is 16 residues.

The chain couples TRBV9 to TRBJ2-3, with a possible D match to TRBD2 (6 bases). V was shortened by 3 bases and J by 4 bases, with 18 bases between the two germline ends. This CDR3 has 16 amino acids. Germline V gene sequence: CDR1 SGDLS, CDR2 YYNGEE. The chain's CDR3 is CASSGLLGGAPDTQYF. CDR3 nucleotides: TGTGCCAGCAGCGGATTGCTTGGCGGGGCTCCAGATACGCAGTATTTT.

The chain joins TRBV30 to TRBJ1-3; D call uncertain. Per germline, CDR1 GTSNPN and CDR2 SVGIG (reference sequence). This CDR3 is built from 14 residues. V dropped 0 bases and J dropped 0 bases, with 6 bases sitting between them. CDR3 residues: CAWSVRSSGNTIYF. The CDR3 nucleotides are TGTGCCTGGAGTGTACGGAGCTCTGGAAACACCATATATTTT. Drawing the rest from reference TRBV30 and TRBJ1-3, the complete variable domain is SQTIHQWPATLVQPVGSPLSLECTVEGTSNPNLYWYRQAAGRGLQLLFYSVGIGQISSEVPQNLSASRPQDRQFILSSKKLLLSDSGFYLCAWSVRSSGNTIYFGEGSWLTVV.

This rearrangement joins TRBV13 to TRBJ1-6; D might be TRBD1 (6 bases). Germline values: CDR1 PRHDT, CDR2 FYEKMQ (reference sequence). Between the trimmed V and J ends, which lost 5 bases and 0 bases, there was a span of 17 bases. CDR3 size: 18 residues. The CDR3 sequence is CASSPKGGRSSYNSPLHF. The CDR3 DNA sequence: TGTGCCAGCAGCCCTAAAGGGGGACGGAGCTCCTATAATTCACCCCTCCACTTT.

This clone showed up just once. This chain joins TRBV28 and TRBJ1-5; 7 positions match TRBD1. Germline-derived CDR1 and CDR2 are MDHEN and SYDVKM. Germline trimming cut 7 bases from V and 9 bases from J; bases unmatched to any gene: 6. This CDR3 is 12 amino acids long. This CDR3 is CASMAGGTPQHF. The DNA of the CDR3 is TGTGCCAGCATGGCAGGGGGAACGCCCCAGCATTTT.

This clone appeared a single time. V gene TRBV24-1 combines with J gene TRBJ2-3, with TRBD1 identical over 8 bases. Trimming took 2 bases from V and 6 from J; bases not matched to a gene: 6. The V gene's germline CDR1 is KGHDR and CDR2 SFDVKD. CDR3 length equals 15 residues. The CDR3 DNA is TGTGCCACCAGTGATTCAAGGACAGGGATGGATACGCAGTATTTT. Its translation is CATSDSRTGMDTQYF.

This chain joins TRBV4-2 and TRBJ1-4; 9 nucleotides match TRBD1. V lost 3 bases and J lost 4; bases outside the gene matches: 9. Per germline, CDR1 LGHNA and CDR2 YNFKEQ. The CDR3 extends over 17 amino acids. CDR3 sequence (DNA): TGTGCCAGCAGCCAGGCCCACGGGACAGGGTATAATGAAAAACTGTTTTTT. This encodes CASSQAHGTGYNEKLFF.

This chain links TRBV7-6 with TRBJ2-7; 9 bases agree with TRBD2. Germline CDR1 is SGHVS and CDR2 is FNYEAQ. After removal of 5 bases from V and 0 bases from J, the junction contained 5 bases not matched to a gene. The CDR3 loop spans 15 amino acids. CDR3 in amino acids: CASSQSTSGSYEQYF. Written as DNA, the CDR3 is TGTGCCAGCAGCCAATCGACTAGCGGCTCCTACGAGCAGTACTTC. Full variable domain (remainder filled in from reference TRBV7-6 and TRBJ2-7): GAGVSQSPRYKVTKRGQDVALRCDPISGHVSLYWYRQALGQGPEFLTYFNYEAQQDKSGLPNDRFSAERPEGSISTLTIQRTEQRDSAMYRCASSQSTSGSYEQYFGPGTRLTVT.

The gene calls are TRBV29-1 and TRBJ1-1; TRBD1 agrees at 7 bases. V shed 6 bases, J shed 4 bases, and the junction held 14 bases outside the gene matches. Germline lookup yields CDR1 SQVTM and CDR2 ANQGSEA. This CDR3 contains 15 residues. This chain's CDR3 is CSVGYYRGSGTEAFF. The DNA of the CDR3 is TGCAGCGTGGGTTACTACAGGGGATCGGGCACTGAAGCTTTCTTT.

The rearrangement joins TRBV2 to TRBJ2-2; 7 bases map to TRBD2. The CDR3 loop spans 15 amino acids. V was pared by 7 bases and J by 6 bases, with 11 bases of the junction left unmatched. Germline CDR1 and CDR2: SNHLY and FYNNEI. The CDR3 region is CASKVVGGLAGELFF. CDR3 nucleotide sequence: TGTGCCAGCAAAGTTGTGGGAGGGCTTGCCGGGGAGCTGTTTTTT.

The chain couples TRBV30 to TRBJ2-5; 10 bases fit TRBD2. The germline CDR1 and CDR2 sequences are GTSNPN and SVGIG (reference sequence). The CDR3 spans 16 residues. The ends lost 0 bases at V and 5 bases at J; junction bases unmatched: 9. CDR3 DNA sequence: TGTGCCTGGAGTGTACAGAGCGGGGGGGCCCGGGAGACCCAGTACTTC. As protein: CAWSVQSGGARETQYF.